This record covers a single TCR beta chain. Its antigen is unknown. The data derive from a study of T cell repertoires in cytomegalovirus infection. Study in general: The public TCR beta signatures pointed to both CMV infection and matching HLA type. Points from the study as a whole: People with CMV and the relevant HLA were identified by cumulative public TCR beta family frequency. The response measured ex vivo was dominated by TCR beta clonotypes (HLA-C-restricted and CMV-specific).

From germline, CDR1 is LNHNV and CDR2 YYDKDF (reference sequence). V was pared by 8 bases and J by 2 bases, with 6 bases between. The CDR3 is made up of 11 amino acids. TCRdb fed the reads into MiXCR, producing one record per CDR3 protein. The sample includes 200,000 or so distinct CDR3 sequences, under 30% seen only once; the top ten take about 31%. This sequence joins TRBV15 and TRBJ2-5, with D hard to call. The clonotype comes from a human donor in good health (CMV status not recorded). Some clones in this sample may be carry-over from other donors' samples. The sequencing sample was made of PBMCs. This CDR3 is CATRLQETQYF. The CDR3 DNA is TGTGCCACCCGGCTTCAAGAGACCCAGTACTTC.